These 15 T cell receptor beta chains share one sample of origin, sequenced in a study of cytomegalovirus exposure and HLA in healthy donors. PCR primers comprised 60 Vbeta and 13 Jbeta primers. Repertoires were generated with immunoSEQ multiplex PCR, while TCRdb's copy carries only in-frame clones and drops some. This sample carries about 200,000 clones, roughly 13% of them seen once, and the ten largest clones take about 7.8%. Sequences were obtained from PBMCs. These receptors originate from a man in his forties or fifties in good health and CMV-seropositive.

This clone was picked up a small number of times. Compared with germline, one end of the junction differs, possibly owing to a read error. The chain uses TRBV28 and TRBJ1-6; 10 positions agree with TRBD1. Germline CDR1 is MDHEN and CDR2 is SYDVKM. The CDR3 spans 12 residues. CDR3: CASSSGTGALRF. CDR3 coding DNA: TGTGCCAGCAGTTCCGGGACAGGGGCCCTACGGTTT.

The chain recombines TRBV29-1 with TRBJ1-2; 11 bases match TRBD1. The germline V gene encodes CDR1 SQVTM and CDR2 ANQGSEA. Trimming removed 1 base from V and 8 bases from J; junction bases left unmatched: 9. CDR3 length: 15 residues. The CDR3 here is CSVEGGDRGLWGYTF. The CDR3, as DNA: TGCAGCGTTGAAGGGGGGGACAGGGGGTTATGGGGCTACACCTTC. Combining the CDR3 with reference TRBV29-1 and TRBJ1-2 gives the whole variable domain SAVISQKPSRDICQRGTSLTIQCQVDSQVTMMFWYRQQPGQSLTLIATANQGSEATYESGFVIDKFPISRPNLTFSTLTVSNMSPEDSSIYLCSVEGGDRGLWGYTFGSGTRLTVV.

This clone was seen more than once but under ten times. The CDR3: CASRPLGETGDEKLFF. In DNA form, the CDR3 reads TGTGCCAGCAGACCTCTAGGGGAAACGGGGGATGAAAAACTGTTTTTT. The chain uses TRBV25-1 and TRBJ1-4, with D perhaps TRBD1 (5 bases). The CDR3 has 16 amino acids. The germline gives CDR1 MGHDK, CDR2 SYGVNS. Trimming stripped 6 bases from V and 6 bases from J, with 20 bases between.

This clone has ten or more counts. V usage is TRBV4-2 and J usage is TRBJ1-4; TRBD1 matches 12 bases. J was trimmed by 6 bases and V by 2 bases; bases with no gene match: 4. The CDR3 has 16 amino acids. CDR1 is LGHNA and CDR2 is YNFKEQ in the germline V gene. The CDR3 nucleotides read TGTGCCAGCAGCCAACGGGGACAGGGGGCAGATGAAAAACTGTTTTTT. Translated, it gives CASSQRGQGADEKLFF.

The chain couples TRBV7-8 to TRBJ2-2, with D possibly matching TRBD1 (5 bases). The germline gives CDR1 SGHVS, CDR2 FQNEAQ. The CDR3 has 16 amino acids. The germline V and J ends were trimmed by 4 bases and 4 bases, with 16 bases remaining between them. CDR3 bases: TGTGCCAGCAGCTGGACGGCAGGGTTGTCCACCGGGGAGCTGTTTTTT. Its translation is CASSWTAGLSTGELFF.

This chain uses TRBV5-1 with TRBJ1-1; D not resolved. Trimming removed 4 bases at V and 0 bases at J, with 7 bases between. The germline V gene encodes CDR1 SGHRS and CDR2 YFSETQ. The CDR3 sequence is 13 residues long. The CDR3 loop is CASSPPVNTEAFF. In DNA, the CDR3 is TGCGCCAGCAGCCCACCGGTGAACACTGAAGCTTTCTTT.

The CDR3 nucleotides are TGTGCCACCAACGGGGGGCCGAGGACTGGGGCCAACGTCCTGACTTTC. As protein: CATNGGPRTGANVLTF. The chain couples TRBV28 to TRBJ2-6, with TRBD2 as a possible D gene (7 bases). V lost 10 bases and J lost 2, with 18 bases in between. The germline gives CDR1 MDHEN, CDR2 SYDVKM. This CDR3 is built from 16 residues.

The chain carries TRBV19 and TRBJ1-6; a possible D gene is TRBD1 (5 bases). This CDR3 region has 12 residues. V was pared by 5 bases and J by 9 bases, with 8 bases between. Germline CDR1 reads LNHDA; CDR2 reads SQIVND (reference sequence). CDR3 DNA: TGTGCCAGTAGTTTAGGGGCTTCACCCCTCCACTTT. This sequence encodes CASSLGASPLHF.

This clone was seen a few times. The chain employs TRBV6-5 and TRBJ1-3, with D unresolved. The CDR3 consists of 13 residues. Trimming pared 6 bases from V and 9 bases from J, leaving 15 bases between. The germline V gene has CDR1 MNHEY and CDR2 SVGAGI. Here the CDR3 reads CASSWARESTIYF. CDR3 coding DNA: TGTGCCAGCAGCTGGGCTCGGGAGAGCACCATATATTTT.

This clone appeared a few times. V is TRBV6-5 and J is TRBJ1-2; TRBD1 is a possible D gene (6 bases). The CDR3 is made up of 14 amino acids. V lost 5 bases to trimming and J lost 8 bases, with 18 bases between them. Germline CDR1 is MNHEY and CDR2 is SVGAGI. CDR3 amino acids: CASSPPGVREGYTF. CDR3 nucleotide sequence: TGTGCCAGCAGTCCTCCAGGGGTACGAGAGGGCTACACCTTC.

The rearrangement uses TRBV5-4 and TRBJ2-1; D is possibly TRBD2 (7 bases). This CDR3 is built from 17 residues. Germline CDR1 SGHNT, CDR2 YYREEE (reference sequence). The germline V and J ends were trimmed by 4 bases and 12 bases, with 29 bases remaining between them. As DNA, the CDR3 is TGTGCCAGCAGCCCCTCCCAAGGGGGGGGCCTGACAGCAGGGCAGTTCTTC. Translating it yields CASSPSQGGGLTAGQFF.

This rearrangement joins TRBV4-3 to TRBJ2-7; TRBD1 aligns across 11 bases. V lost 3 bases to trimming and J lost 5 bases; unmatched junction nucleotides: 0. There are 13 residues in the CDR3. The germline V gene encodes CDR1 LGHNA and CDR2 YSLEER. The CDR3 region is CASSQGQGDEQYF. The CDR3 DNA reads as TGCGCCAGCAGCCAGGGACAGGGGGACGAGCAGTACTTC.

The chain employs TRBV7-9 and TRBJ2-7; a weak D match, TRBD1 (6 bases). This CDR3 is built from 15 residues. Per germline, CDR1 SEHNR and CDR2 FQNEAQ (reference sequence). V dropped 4 bases and J dropped 2 bases, with 15 bases sitting between them. DNA of the CDR3: TGTGCCAGCAGCTCTACAGGGACCACAACCTACGAGCAGTACTTC. Residues: CASSSTGTTTYEQYF.

This rearrangement joins TRBV11-3 to TRBJ1-4, with no clear D. This CDR3 comprises 14 residues. Germline V gives CDR1 SGHNT, CDR2 YENEEA. The V and J ends lost 5 bases and 8 bases respectively, with 15 bases between them. This CDR3 is CASSPTPSGEKLFF. Written as DNA, the CDR3 is TGTGCCAGCAGCCCGACCCCCTCCGGGGAAAAACTGTTTTTT.

This clone has only a few counts. The gene calls are TRBV5-4 and TRBJ2-7; D is unresolved. CDR3 length equals 13 residues. Between the trimmed V and J ends, which lost 0 bases and 0 bases, there was a span of 4 bases. Germline values: CDR1 SGHNT, CDR2 YYREEE (reference sequence). The CDR3 DNA follows: TGTGCCAGCAGCTTGGTGGGCTCCTACGAGCAGTACGTC. It translates to CASSLVGSYEQYV.